The rows below give T cell receptor beta chains drawn from one sample of a study of blood T cells in healthy people across ages. TCRdb reprocessed the 5' RACE reads with MiXCR, giving one entry per CDR3 protein. The profile covers roughly 1.7 million distinct CDR3 sequences, with almost 35% appearing a single time and about 11% taken by the ten largest. Sequencing was performed on blood. These receptors were obtained from a woman under 40 in good health. Each CDR3 is given without its conserved first and last residue. A D gene is named only where the DNA matches it firmly.

ASSEAGEPNTEAF | NA | TRBV6-1
ASSGTGVEAF | NA | TRBV2
ASSLASGGLYNEQF | TRBD2 | TRBV7-9
ASNRERAETQY | NA | TRBV6-1
ASSSGFHSNQPQH | NA | TRBV27
ASRPQDQPQH | NA | TRBV6-6
ASSQETGRRVDTQY | TRBD1 | TRBV4-2
ASSSTGGSTRELF | TRBD1 | TRBV6-5
ASSEWLYQPQH | NA | TRBV6-1
ASSKNRASGGINHEQF | TRBD2 | TRBV7-7
ASRAEGRGTDTQY | NA | TRBV5-5
ASSLTGMGNTDTQY | NA | TRBV3-1
ASSHSGGPNEQY | TRBD2 | TRBV3-1
ASSRGVQGASYEQY | TRBD1 | TRBV6-1
ASSYSVGGLSPLH | NA | TRBV6-5
ASSLGGKVYEQY | NA | TRBV12-3/TRBV12-4
ASSSSPGQSYEQY | TRBD1 | TRBV7-9
ASSYSTLGGYGYT | NA | TRBV6-5
ASSRDTFTYEQY | NA | TRBV6-1
ASSPPDHPPTRFKYEQY | NA | TRBV21-1
SARGGIKTSVYNEQF | NA | TRBV20-1
ATSLTGEADTQY | TRBD1 | TRBV24-1
ASSLGAVYGYT | NA | TRBV3-1
ASSPQTSGVLRPDTQY | TRBD2 | TRBV7-9
ASSQDDSETQY | NA | TRBV4-1
ASNQGLAGDTQY | TRBD2 | TRBV4-2
ASSMTSGFTDTQY | TRBD2 | TRBV5-4
ASSLEGILTGELF | NA | TRBV7-9
ASSVEGGTGSYNEQF | NA | TRBV9
ASSLFSVTGGRDTQY | TRBD1 | TRBV13
ASSFAGAYEQY | TRBD2 | TRBV27
ASSSTRPGWEGYNEQF | TRBD2 | TRBV27